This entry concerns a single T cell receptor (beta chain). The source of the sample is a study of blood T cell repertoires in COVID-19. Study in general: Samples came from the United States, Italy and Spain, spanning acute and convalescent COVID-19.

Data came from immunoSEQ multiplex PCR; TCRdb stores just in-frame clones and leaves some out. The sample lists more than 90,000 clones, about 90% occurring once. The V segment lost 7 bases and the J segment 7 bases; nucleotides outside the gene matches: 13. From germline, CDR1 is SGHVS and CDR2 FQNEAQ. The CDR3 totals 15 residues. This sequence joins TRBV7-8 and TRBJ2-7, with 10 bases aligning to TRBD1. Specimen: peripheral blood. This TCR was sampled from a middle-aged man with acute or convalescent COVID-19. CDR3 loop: CASIGTGAGSKEQYF. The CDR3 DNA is TGTGCCAGCATCGGGACAGGGGCAGGATCCAAGGAGCAGTACTTC.